Here is one T cell receptor beta chain with its context. This record belongs to a study of cytomegalovirus exposure and HLA in healthy donors. Use of 60 Vbeta and 13 Jbeta primers characterized the PCR. Clones were sequenced by immunoSEQ multiplex PCR, and TCRdb holds only the in-frame ones, with some missing. The table lists about 140,000 clones, approximately 72% of them singletons. The clonotype originates from a woman aged 55 to 70 in good health and CMV-seronegative. The sequenced sample was PBMCs.

CDR3 in amino acids: CSVDLAGYEQYF. CDR3 bases: TGCAGCGTTGACCTAGCGGGTTACGAGCAGTACTTC. The chain combines TRBV29-1 with TRBJ2-7, with 8 bases lining up with TRBD2. The CDR3 covers 12 residues. Trimming at V came to 3 bases and at J to 4 bases, leaving 2 bases not matched to a gene. Germline V gene data show CDR1 as SQVTM and CDR2 as ANQGSEA.